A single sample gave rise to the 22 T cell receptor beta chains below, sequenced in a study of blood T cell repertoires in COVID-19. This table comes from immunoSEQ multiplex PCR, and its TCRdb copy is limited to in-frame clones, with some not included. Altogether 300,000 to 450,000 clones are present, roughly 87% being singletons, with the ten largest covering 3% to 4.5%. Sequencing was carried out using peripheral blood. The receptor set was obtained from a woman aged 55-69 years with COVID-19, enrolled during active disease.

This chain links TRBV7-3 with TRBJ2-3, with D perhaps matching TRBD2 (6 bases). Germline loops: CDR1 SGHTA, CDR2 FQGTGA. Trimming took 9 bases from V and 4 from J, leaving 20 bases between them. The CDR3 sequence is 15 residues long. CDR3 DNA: TGTGCCAGTATCACCGAGGCGGGGAGGTCAGATACGCAGTATTTT. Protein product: CASITEAGRSDTQYF.

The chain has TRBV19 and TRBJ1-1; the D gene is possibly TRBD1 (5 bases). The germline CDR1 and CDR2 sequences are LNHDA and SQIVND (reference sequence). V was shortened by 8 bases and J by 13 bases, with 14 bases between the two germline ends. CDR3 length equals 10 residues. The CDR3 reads CASGELQVFF. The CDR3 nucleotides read TGTGCCAGTGGTGAATTACAGGTTTTCTTT.

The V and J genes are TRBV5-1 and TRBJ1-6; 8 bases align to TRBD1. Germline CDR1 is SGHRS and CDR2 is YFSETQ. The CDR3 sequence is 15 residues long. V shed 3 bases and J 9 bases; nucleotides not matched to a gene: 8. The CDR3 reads CASSSSAGGGSPLHF. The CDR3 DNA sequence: TGCGCCAGCAGCTCGTCGGCAGGGGGCGGTTCACCCCTCCACTTT.

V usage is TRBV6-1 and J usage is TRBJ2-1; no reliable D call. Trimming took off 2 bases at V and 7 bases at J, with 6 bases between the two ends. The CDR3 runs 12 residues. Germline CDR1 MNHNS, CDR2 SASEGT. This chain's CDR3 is CASSEFLNEQFF. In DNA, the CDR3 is TGTGCCAGCAGTGAATTCTTAAATGAGCAGTTCTTC.

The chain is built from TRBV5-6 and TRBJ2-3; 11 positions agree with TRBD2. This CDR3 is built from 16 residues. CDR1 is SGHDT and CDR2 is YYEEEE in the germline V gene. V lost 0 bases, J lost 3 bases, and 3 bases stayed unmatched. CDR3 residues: CASSLVSGGATDTQYF. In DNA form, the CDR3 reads TGTGCCAGCAGCTTGGTTAGCGGGGGGGCTACAGATACGCAGTATTTT.

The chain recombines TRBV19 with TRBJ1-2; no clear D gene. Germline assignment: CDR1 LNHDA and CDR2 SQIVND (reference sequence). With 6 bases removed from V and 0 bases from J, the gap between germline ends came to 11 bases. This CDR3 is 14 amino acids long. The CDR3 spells CASSSADSNYGYTF. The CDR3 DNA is TGTGCCAGTAGCTCAGCAGACTCTAACTATGGCTACACCTTC.

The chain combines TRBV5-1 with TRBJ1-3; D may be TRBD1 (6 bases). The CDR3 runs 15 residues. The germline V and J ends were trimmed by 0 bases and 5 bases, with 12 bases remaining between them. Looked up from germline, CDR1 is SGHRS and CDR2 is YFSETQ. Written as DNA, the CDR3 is TGCGCCAGCAGCTTGGATTCGGGGGGCAGAAACACCATATATTTT. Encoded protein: CASSLDSGGRNTIYF.

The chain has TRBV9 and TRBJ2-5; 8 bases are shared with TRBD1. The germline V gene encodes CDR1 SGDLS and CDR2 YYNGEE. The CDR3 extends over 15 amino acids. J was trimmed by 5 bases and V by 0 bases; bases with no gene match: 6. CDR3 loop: CASSVGEDREETQYF. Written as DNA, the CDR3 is TGTGCCAGCAGCGTAGGTGAGGACAGGGAGGAGACCCAGTACTTC.

The DNA for the CDR3 is TGTGCCACCAGCAGAGATCCGGGTTACTATGGCTACACCTTC. Encoded protein: CATSRDPGYYGYTF. The V call is TRBV15, the J call TRBJ1-2; D gene ambiguous. Trimming shortened V by 0 bases and J by 3 bases, and 8 bases separated the two germline ends. CDR1 is LNHNV, CDR2 YYDKDF, per germline (reference sequence). The CDR3 loop spans 14 amino acids.

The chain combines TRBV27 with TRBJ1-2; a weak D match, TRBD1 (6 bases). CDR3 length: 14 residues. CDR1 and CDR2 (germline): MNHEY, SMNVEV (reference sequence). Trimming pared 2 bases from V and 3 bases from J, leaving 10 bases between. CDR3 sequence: CASSLRQADYGYTF. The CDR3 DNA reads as TGTGCCAGCAGTTTAAGACAGGCCGACTATGGCTACACCTTC.

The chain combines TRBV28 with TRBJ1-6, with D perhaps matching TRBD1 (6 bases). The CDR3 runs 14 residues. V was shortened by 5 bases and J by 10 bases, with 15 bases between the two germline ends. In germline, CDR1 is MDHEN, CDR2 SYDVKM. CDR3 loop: CASSPGGPGSPLHF. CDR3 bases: TGTGCCAGCAGTCCGGGGGGCCCAGGCTCACCCCTCCACTTT.

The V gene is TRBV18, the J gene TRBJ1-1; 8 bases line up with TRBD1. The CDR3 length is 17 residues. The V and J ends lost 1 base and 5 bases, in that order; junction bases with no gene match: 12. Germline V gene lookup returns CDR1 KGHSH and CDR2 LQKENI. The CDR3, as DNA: TGTGCCAGCTCACCACTCGTGCAGGGGGCTGTGGGGACTGAAGCTTTCTTT. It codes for CASSPLVQGAVGTEAFF.

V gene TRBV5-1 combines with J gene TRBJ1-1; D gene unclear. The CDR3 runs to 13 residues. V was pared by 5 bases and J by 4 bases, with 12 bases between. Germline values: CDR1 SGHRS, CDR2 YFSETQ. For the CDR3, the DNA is TGCGCCAGCAGGCCACTCGGGAGCACTGAAGCTTTCTTT. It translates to CASRPLGSTEAFF.

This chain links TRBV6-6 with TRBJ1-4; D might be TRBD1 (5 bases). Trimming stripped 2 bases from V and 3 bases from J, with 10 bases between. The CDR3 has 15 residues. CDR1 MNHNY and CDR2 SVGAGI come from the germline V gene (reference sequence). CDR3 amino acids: CASSYERGSNEKLFF. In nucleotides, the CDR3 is TGTGCCAGCAGTTACGAAAGGGGATCTAATGAAAAACTGTTTTTT.

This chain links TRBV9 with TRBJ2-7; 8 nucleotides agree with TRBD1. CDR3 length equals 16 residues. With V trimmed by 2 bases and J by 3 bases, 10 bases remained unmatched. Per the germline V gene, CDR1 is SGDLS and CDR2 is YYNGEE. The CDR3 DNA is TGTGCCAGCAGCGTTGGGGGTACAGGGGGTTTCTACGAGCAGTACTTC. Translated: CASSVGGTGGFYEQYF.

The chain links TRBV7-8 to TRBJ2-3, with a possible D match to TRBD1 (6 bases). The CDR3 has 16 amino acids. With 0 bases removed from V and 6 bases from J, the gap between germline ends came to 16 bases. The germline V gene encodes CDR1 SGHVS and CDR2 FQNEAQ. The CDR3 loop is CASSLAGHGIGDTQYF. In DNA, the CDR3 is TGTGCCAGCAGCTTAGCGGGACATGGGATAGGGGATACGCAGTATTTT. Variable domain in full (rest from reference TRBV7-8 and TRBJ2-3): GAGVSQSPRYKVAKRGQDVALRCDPISGHVSLFWYQQALGQGPEFLTYFQNEAQLDKSGLPSDRFFAERPEGSVSTLKIQRTQQEDSAVYLCASSLAGHGIGDTQYFGPGTRLTVL.

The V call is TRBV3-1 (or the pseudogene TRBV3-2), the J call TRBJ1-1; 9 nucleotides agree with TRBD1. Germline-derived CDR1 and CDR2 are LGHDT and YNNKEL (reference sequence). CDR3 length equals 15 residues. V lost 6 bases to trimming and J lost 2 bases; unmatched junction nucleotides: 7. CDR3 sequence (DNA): TGTGCCAGCAGTCACCGGGACAGGGTCAACACTGAAGCTTTCTTT. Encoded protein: CASSHRDRVNTEAFF.

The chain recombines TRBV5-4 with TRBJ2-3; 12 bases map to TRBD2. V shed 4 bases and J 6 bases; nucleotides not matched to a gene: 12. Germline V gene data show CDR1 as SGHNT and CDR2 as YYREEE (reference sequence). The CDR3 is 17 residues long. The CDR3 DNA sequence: TGTGCCAGCAGCGAAACTTCAGGGACTAGCGGGCTGGATACGCAGTATTTT. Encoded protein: CASSETSGTSGLDTQYF.

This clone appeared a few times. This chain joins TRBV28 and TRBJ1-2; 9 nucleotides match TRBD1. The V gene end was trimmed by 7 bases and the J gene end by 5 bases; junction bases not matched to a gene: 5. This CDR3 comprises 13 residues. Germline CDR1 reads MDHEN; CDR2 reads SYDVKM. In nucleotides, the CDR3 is TGTGCCAGCATACAGGGGGCGGATTATGGCTACACCTTC. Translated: CASIQGADYGYTF.

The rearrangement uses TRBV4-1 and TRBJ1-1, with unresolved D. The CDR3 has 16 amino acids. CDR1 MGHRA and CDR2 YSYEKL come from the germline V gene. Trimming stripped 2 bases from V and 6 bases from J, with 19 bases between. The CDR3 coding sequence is TGCGCCAGCAGCCAACGAGGTGCGGGTGTTAGGGCTGAAGCTTTCTTT. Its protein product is CASSQRGAGVRAEAFF.

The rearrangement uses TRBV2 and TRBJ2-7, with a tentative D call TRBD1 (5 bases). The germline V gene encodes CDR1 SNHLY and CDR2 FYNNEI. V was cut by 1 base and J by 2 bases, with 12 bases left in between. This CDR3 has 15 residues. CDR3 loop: CASSEGAGNAYEQYF. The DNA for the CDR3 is TGTGCCAGCAGTGAAGGGGCAGGGAACGCCTACGAGCAGTACTTC.

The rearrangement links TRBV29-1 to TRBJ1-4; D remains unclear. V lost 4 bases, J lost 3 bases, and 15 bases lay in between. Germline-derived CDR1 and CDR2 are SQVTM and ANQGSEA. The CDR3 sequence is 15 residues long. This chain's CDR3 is CSVVGQTMANEKLFF. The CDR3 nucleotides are TGCAGCGTTGTCGGTCAGACAATGGCTAATGAAAAACTGTTTTTT.